The rows below give T cell receptor beta chains drawn from one sample of a study of blood T cell repertoires in COVID-19. The data were produced by immunoSEQ multiplex PCR, yet TCRdb's version contains in-frame clones alone and is incomplete. The sample carries about 68,000 clones, roughly 90% recorded once. The sequenced sample consisted of peripheral blood. Receptors were obtained from a man aged 40-49 years with COVID-19, enrolled during active disease. CDR3s include the opening cysteine and the closing phenylalanine or tryptophan. The D gene is left open where the match is weak. Expanded clones are given a class, and other clones once, few, many or no size at all.

d_gene | abundance | j_gene | v_gene | CDR3nt | CDR3aa
TRBD1 | - | TRBJ2-7 | TRBV19 | TGTGCCAGTAGTGCCAGGGACAGGGGTAACTACGAGCAGTACTTC | CASSARDRGNYEQYF
- | - | TRBJ2-5 | TRBV11-2 | TGTGCCAGCACCATAGTTCACCAAGAGACCCAGTACTTC | CASTIVHQETQYF
- | few | TRBJ2-5 | TRBV6-2/TRBV6-3 | TGTGCCAGCAGTAGGAGCGGTGCAATAGCGACGTACCAAGAGACCCAGTACTTC | CASSRSGAIATYQETQYF
- | - | TRBJ1-2 | TRBV5-1 | TGCGCCAGCAGCTTGGGCTCCAGGGATGGCTACACCTTC | CASSLGSRDGYTF
TRBD2 | - | TRBJ2-5 | TRBV9 | TGTGCCAGCAGCGTAGTTGATAGCGGGGGGCAAGAGACCCAGTACTTC | CASSVVDSGGQETQYF
- | - | TRBJ2-7 | TRBV30 | TGTGCCTGGAGTGTTGCACTGACCTACGAGCAGTACTTC | CAWSVALTYEQYF
TRBD1 | - | TRBJ1-4 | TRBV6-5 | TGTGCCACATCGACAGGGGCTAATGAAAAACTGTTTTTT | CATSTGANEKLFF
TRBD1 | - | TRBJ1-6 | TRBV30 | TGTGCCTGGAGTGGGGGACAGGGTACACCCCTCCACTTT | CAWSGGQGTPLHF
- | - | TRBJ2-5 | TRBV6-6 | TGTGCCAGCAGTTACTCAGCAGCGGGCCAAGAGACCCAGTACTTC | CASSYSAAGQETQYF
- | - | TRBJ1-2 | TRBV3-1/TRBV3-2 | TGTGCCAGCAGCCTCGGGGGGGGGTATGGCTACACCTTC | CASSLGGGYGYTF
- | - | TRBJ1-2 | TRBV6-5 | TGTGCCAGCAGTTACTCCCCAAACTATGGCTACACCTTC | CASSYSPNYGYTF
- | - | TRBJ1-4 | TRBV18 | TGTGCCAGCTCACCACGAGATCTAGGGAGTGAAAAACTGTTTTTT | CASSPRDLGSEKLFF
TRBD2 | - | TRBJ2-1 | TRBV7-2 | TGTGCCAGCAGCTTAATACCCCTAGCGGTGCAGTTCTTC | CASSLIPLAVQFF
- | few | TRBJ2-7 | TRBV5-1 | TGCGCCAGCAGCTCGGGGGTTGGCAGCTCCTACGAGCAGTACTTC | CASSSGVGSSYEQYF
- | - | TRBJ2-1 | TRBV29-1 | TGCAACGAACGGACTGCCTACAATGAGCAGTTCTTC | CNERTAYNEQFF
TRBD2 | - | TRBJ2-5 | TRBV7-9 | TGTGCCAGCAGCTTAGGGACTAGCGGCCCAGAGACCCAGTACTTC | CASSLGTSGPETQYF
TRBD2 | - | TRBJ2-1 | TRBV27 | TGTGCCAGCAGTTTAACTTGGGCTAGCGGGGGTAACAATGAGCAGTTCTTC | CASSLTWASGGNNEQFF
- | - | TRBJ1-5 | TRBV9 | TGTGCCAGCAGCACGTACGCGGGGGAACAGCCCCAGCATTTT | CASSTYAGEQPQHF
TRBD1 | once | TRBJ2-3 | TRBV5-1 | TGCGCCAGCAGCGCAGGGGGCTTGAGCACAGATACGCAGTATTTT | CASSAGGLSTDTQYF
- | once | TRBJ1-1 | TRBV19 | TGTGCCAGTAGTATAGTAGGGGAAACTGAAGCTTTCTTT | CASSIVGETEAFF
- | - | TRBJ1-4 | TRBV18 | TGTGCCAGCTCACCACCGGGAGAGAGTAATGAAAAACTGTTTTTT | CASSPPGESNEKLFF
- | - | TRBJ2-3 | TRBV30 | TGTGCCTGGAGTGTACGGTGGGGGCGACATACGCAGTATTTT | CAWSVRWGRHTQYF
- | - | TRBJ1-1 | TRBV11-1 | TGTGCCAGCAGGAGAGGGACTGAAGCTTTCTTT | CASRRGTEAFF
- | - | TRBJ1-1 | TRBV7-8 | TGTGCCAGCAGCGCTACAGGGTATAACACTGAAGCTTTCTTT | CASSATGYNTEAFF
TRBD2 | - | TRBJ2-1 | TRBV5-4 | TGTGCCAGCAGCTTATTGTCCCTCTCTAGCGGGGGGTACAATGAGCAGTTCTTC | CASSLLSLSSGGYNEQFF
TRBD1 | - | TRBJ1-4 | TRBV4-1 | TGCGCCAGCAGCCTCGGGACAGGGGGCAGCGATGAAAAACTGTTTTTT | CASSLGTGGSDEKLFF
TRBD1 | - | TRBJ1-4 | TRBV5-1 | TGCGCCAGCAGCTTGGGACAGGGGGCGCAGAGCGAAAAACTGTTTTTT | CASSLGQGAQSEKLFF
- | - | TRBJ1-2 | TRBV28 | TGTGCCAGCAGTGGGGCGGGACGGACTAACTATGGCTACACCTTC | CASSGAGRTNYGYTF
TRBD2 | - | TRBJ2-5 | TRBV5-1 | TGCGCCAGCTCAGTTCATTCAGCGGGGGAAGAGACCCAGTACTTC | CASSVHSAGEETQYF
- | - | TRBJ2-5 | TRBV30 | TGTGCCTGGGCTACAGGGCAAGAGACCCAGTACTTC | CAWATGQETQYF
TRBD1 | - | TRBJ2-1 | TRBV2 | TGTGCCAGCATGCGGGACAGGGCGTCCTACAATGAGCAGTTCTTC | CASMRDRASYNEQFF
TRBD2 | - | TRBJ2-2 | TRBV2 | TGTGCCAGCAGTCAACTCGGGACTAGCTTCACCGGGGAGCTGTTTTTT | CASSQLGTSFTGELFF
TRBD2 | - | TRBJ2-1 | TRBV28 | TGTGCCAGCAGTCCCACTAGCGGGGGTCAAGGGGAGCAGTTCTTC | CASSPTSGGQGEQFF
- | - | TRBJ2-7 | TRBV19 | TGTGCCAGTAGTACCGGACAGACCTACGAGCAGTACTTC | CASSTGQTYEQYF
- | - | TRBJ2-1 | TRBV11-2 | TGTGCCAGCAGCATTCACATGATCCCGGGCAATGAGCAGTTCTTC | CASSIHMIPGNEQFF
TRBD2 | - | TRBJ2-5 | TRBV5-1 | TGCGCCAGCAGCTCGGGGGGGACAAAAGAGACCCAGTACTTC | CASSSGGTKETQYF
- | - | TRBJ2-1 | TRBV5-1 | TGCGCCAGCAGCTTGGGGGGGCAAGGCTACAATGAGCAGTTCTTC | CASSLGGQGYNEQFF
- | - | TRBJ1-1 | TRBV6-5 | TGTGCCAGCAGAACACGGGGGTACACTGAAGCTTTCTTT | CASRTRGYTEAFF
TRBD1 | - | TRBJ2-2 | TRBV19 | TGTGCCACTCAAGGGGGACAGTATTCCGGGGAGCTGTTTTTT | CATQGGQYSGELFF
TRBD2 | - | TRBJ2-5 | TRBV7-7 | TGTGCCAGCAGCCCTAACCCGGGGGGGCGTAGAGAGACCCAGTACTTC | CASSPNPGGRRETQYF